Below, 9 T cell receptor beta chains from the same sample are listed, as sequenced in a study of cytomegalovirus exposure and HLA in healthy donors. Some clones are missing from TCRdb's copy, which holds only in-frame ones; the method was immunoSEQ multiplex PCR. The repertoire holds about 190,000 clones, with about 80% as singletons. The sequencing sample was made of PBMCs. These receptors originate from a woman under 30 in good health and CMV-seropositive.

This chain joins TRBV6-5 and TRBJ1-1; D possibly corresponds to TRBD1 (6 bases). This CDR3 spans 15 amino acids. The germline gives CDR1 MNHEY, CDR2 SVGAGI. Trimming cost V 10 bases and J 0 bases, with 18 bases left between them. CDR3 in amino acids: CATRKGGAMNTEAFF. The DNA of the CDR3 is TGTGCCACGCGCAAAGGGGGGGCAATGAACACTGAAGCTTTCTTT.

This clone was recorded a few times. The CDR3 nucleotides read TGTGCCAGCAGCTTAGGACTAGCGGGGGGGGCAGAGACCCAGTACTTC. It yields the protein CASSLGLAGGAETQYF. The rearrangement links TRBV9 to TRBJ2-5; 15 bases line up with TRBD2. In germline, CDR1 is SGDLS, CDR2 YYNGEE. This CDR3 has 16 amino acids. With 4 bases clipped from V and 4 bases from J, the junction kept 5 bases outside the gene matches.

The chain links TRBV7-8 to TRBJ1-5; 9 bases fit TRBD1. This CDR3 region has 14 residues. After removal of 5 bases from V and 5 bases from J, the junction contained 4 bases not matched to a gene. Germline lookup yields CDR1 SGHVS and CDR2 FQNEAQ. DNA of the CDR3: TGTGCCAGCAGCCCATGGGACAGGGATCAGCCCCAGCATTTT. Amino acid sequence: CASSPWDRDQPQHF.

CDR3 in amino acids: CASSTNQIAGEQFF. In DNA form, the CDR3 reads TGTGCCAGTAGTACAAACCAAATTGCCGGGGAGCAGTTCTTC. The V gene is TRBV19, the J gene TRBJ2-1; D remains unclear. The CDR3 has 14 residues. From germline, CDR1 is LNHDA and CDR2 SQIVND (reference sequence). Trimming removed 4 bases at V and 10 bases at J, with 17 bases between.

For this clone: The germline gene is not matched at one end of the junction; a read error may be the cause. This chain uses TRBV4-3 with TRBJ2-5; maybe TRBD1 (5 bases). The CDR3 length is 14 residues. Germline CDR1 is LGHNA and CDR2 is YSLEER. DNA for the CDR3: TGCGCCAGCAGCAAAGAAGCAGGGAAAGAGACCCAGTACTTC. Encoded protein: CASSKEAGKETQYF.

This chain's CDR3 is CASSKFGTGVTDTQYF. The CDR3 DNA reads as TGTGCCAGCAGTAAATTCGGGACAGGGGTCACAGATACGCAGTATTTT. J is TRBJ2-3 and V is TRBV13; 10 bases align to TRBD1. The CDR3 loop spans 16 amino acids. CDR1 and CDR2 from the germline V gene are PRHDT and FYEKMQ (reference sequence). V was pared by 6 bases and J by 2 bases, with 8 bases of the junction left unmatched.

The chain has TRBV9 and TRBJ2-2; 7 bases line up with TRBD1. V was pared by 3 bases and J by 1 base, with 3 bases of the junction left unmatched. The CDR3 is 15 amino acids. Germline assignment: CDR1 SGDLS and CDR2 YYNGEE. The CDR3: CASSARTGNTGELFF. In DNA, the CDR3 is TGTGCCAGCAGCGCCAGGACAGGGAACACCGGGGAGCTGTTTTTT. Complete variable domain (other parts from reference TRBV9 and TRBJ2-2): DSGVTQTPKHLITATGQRVTLRCSPRSGDLSVYWYQQSLDQGLQFLIQYYNGEERAKGNILERFSAQQFPDLHSELNLSSLELGDSALYFCASSARTGNTGELFFGEGSRLTVL.

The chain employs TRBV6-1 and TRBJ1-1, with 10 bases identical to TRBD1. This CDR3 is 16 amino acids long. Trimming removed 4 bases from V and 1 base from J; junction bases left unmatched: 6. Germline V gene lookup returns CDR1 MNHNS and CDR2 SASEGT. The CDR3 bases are TGTGCCAGCAGTGGGGGGACAGGGGTGGGGAACACTGAAGCTTTCTTT. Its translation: CASSGGTGVGNTEAFF.

CDR3 sequence reads: CASSLGVGTQETQYF. The CDR3 DNA reads as TGTGCCAGTTCCTTGGGTGTCGGGACTCAAGAGACCCAGTACTTC. This chain joins TRBV19 and TRBJ2-5; possibly TRBD2 for D (6 bases). From germline, CDR1 is LNHDA and CDR2 SQIVND (reference sequence). This CDR3 is 15 amino acids long. Trimming cost V 8 bases and J 2 bases, with 18 bases left between them.